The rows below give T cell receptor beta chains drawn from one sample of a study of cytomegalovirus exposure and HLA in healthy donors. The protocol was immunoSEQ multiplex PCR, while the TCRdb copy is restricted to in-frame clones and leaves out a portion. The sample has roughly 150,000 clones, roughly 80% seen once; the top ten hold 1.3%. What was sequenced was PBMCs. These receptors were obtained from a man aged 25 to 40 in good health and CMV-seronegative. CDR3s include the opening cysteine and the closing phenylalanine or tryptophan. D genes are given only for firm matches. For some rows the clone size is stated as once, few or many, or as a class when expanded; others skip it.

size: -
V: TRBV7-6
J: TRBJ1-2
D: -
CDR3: CASSLTGAYGYTF
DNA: TGTGCCAGCAGCCTGACAGGAGCCTATGGCTACACCTTC

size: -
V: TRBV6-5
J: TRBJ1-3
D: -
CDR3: CASSTTQGSGNTIYF
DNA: TGTGCCAGCAGTACCACACAGGGCTCTGGAAACACCATATATTTT

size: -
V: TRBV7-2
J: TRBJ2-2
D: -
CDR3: CASSLGLVNTGELFF
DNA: TGTGCCAGCAGCCTAGGGTTAGTGAACACCGGGGAGCTGTTTTTT

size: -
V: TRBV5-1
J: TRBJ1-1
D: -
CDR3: CASSQTDTEALF
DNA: TGCGCCAGCAGCCAGACAGACACTGAAGCTCTCTTT

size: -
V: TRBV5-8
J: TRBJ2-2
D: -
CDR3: CASSSFPGELFF
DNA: TGTGCCAGCAGCTCCTTCCCCGGGGAGCTGTTTTTT

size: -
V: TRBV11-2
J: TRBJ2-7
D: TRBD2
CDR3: CASSLVYGLAGGSPYEQYF
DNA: TGTGCCAGCAGCTTAGTATACGGACTAGCGGGAGGCAGTCCCTACGAGCAGTACTTC

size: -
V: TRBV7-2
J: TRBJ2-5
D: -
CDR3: CASSFASVPQETQYF
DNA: TGTGCCAGCAGCTTCGCTAGTGTCCCACAAGAGACCCAGTACTTC

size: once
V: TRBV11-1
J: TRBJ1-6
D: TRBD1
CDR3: CASSLNWAGGHSPLHF
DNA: TGTGCCAGCAGCTTAAACTGGGCAGGGGGCCACTCACCCCTCCACTTT

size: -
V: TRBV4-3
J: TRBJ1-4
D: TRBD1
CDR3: CASSQDRGYEKLFF
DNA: TGCGCCAGCAGCCAAGACAGGGGGTATGAAAAACTGTTTTTT

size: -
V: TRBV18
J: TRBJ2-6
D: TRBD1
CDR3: CASSPPIGTGGLSGANVLTF
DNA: TGTGCCAGCTCACCACCGATAGGGACAGGGGGATTAAGTGGGGCCAACGTCCTGACTTTC

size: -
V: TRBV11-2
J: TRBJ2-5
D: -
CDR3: CASVLGQHQETQYF
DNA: TGTGCCAGCGTCCTCGGACAGCACCAAGAGACCCAGTACTTC

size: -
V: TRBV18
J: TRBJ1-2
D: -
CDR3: CASSSAAVGPGYTF
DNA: TGTGCCAGCTCATCCGCGGCGGTTGGCCCTGGCTACACCTTC

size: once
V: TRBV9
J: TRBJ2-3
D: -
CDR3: CASSVGSGTDTQYF
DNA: TGTGCCAGCAGCGTAGGTTCGGGAACAGATACGCAGTATTTT

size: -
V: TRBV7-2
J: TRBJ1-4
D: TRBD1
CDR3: CASSSGGRTNEKLFF
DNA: TGTGCCAGCAGCTCAGGGGGACGGACTAATGAAAAACTGTTTTTT

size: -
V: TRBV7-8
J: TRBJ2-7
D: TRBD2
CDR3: CASSLAPSGLTGLYEQYF
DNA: TGTGCCAGCAGCTTAGCTCCTAGCGGGTTAACTGGGTTGTACGAGCAGTACTTC

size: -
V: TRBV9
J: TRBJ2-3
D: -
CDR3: CASSVEVSADTQYF
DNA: TGTGCCAGCAGCGTAGAGGTAAGCGCCGATACGCAGTATTTT

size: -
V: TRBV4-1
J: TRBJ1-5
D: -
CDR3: CASSQVSRGQPQHF
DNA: TGCGCCAGCAGCCAAGTCAGCAGGGGTCAGCCCCAGCATTTT

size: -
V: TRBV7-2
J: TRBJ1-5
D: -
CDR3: CASSWGPRPQHF
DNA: TGTGCCAGCAGCTGGGGGCCGAGGCCCCAGCATTTT

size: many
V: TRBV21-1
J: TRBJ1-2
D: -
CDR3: CASSKPIRGYTF
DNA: TGTGCCAGCAGCAAACCAATTCGGGGCTACACCTTC

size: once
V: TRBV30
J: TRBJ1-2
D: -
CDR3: CAGNDLTDYGYTF
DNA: TGTGCCGGCAACGACCTGACAGACTATGGCTACACCTTC